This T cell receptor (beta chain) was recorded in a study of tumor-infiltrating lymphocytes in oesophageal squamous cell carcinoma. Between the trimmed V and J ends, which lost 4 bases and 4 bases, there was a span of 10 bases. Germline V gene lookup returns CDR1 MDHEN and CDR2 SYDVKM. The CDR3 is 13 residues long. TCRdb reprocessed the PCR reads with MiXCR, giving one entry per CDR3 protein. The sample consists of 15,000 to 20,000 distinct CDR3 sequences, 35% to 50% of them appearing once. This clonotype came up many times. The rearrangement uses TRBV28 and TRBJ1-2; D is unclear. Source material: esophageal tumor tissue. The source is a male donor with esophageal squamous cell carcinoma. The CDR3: CASSWRGAYGYTF. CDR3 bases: TGTGCCAGCAGTTGGCGGGGAGCCTATGGCTACACCTTC.